This passage covers 16 T cell receptor beta chains from one sample sequenced in a study of blood T cell repertoires in COVID-19. TCRdb's table, derived via immunoSEQ multiplex PCR, lists solely in-frame clones and lacks some. The sample contains about 94,000 clones, approximately 80% of which appear only once. The sequenced material came from peripheral blood. Receptor source: a human donor in a cohort sampled during active COVID-19.

The genes are TRBV6-5 and TRBJ1-4, with D maybe TRBD1 (6 bases). The germline V and J ends were trimmed by 8 bases and 3 bases, with 10 bases remaining between them. CDR1 and CDR2 from the germline V gene are MNHEY and SVGAGI. The CDR3 runs to 13 residues. The CDR3 DNA sequence: TGTGCCAGCCGCAGGACAGCTAATGAAAAACTGTTTTTT. Translating it yields CASRRTANEKLFF.

The V and J genes are TRBV15 and TRBJ1-2; 8 bases match TRBD1. CDR3 length: 14 amino acids. The J segment lost 6 bases and the V segment lost 5 bases, leaving 8 bases of the junction unmatched. The V gene's germline CDR1 is LNHNV and CDR2 YYDKDF (reference sequence). CDR3 nucleotides: TGTGCCACCAGCTGGGACAGGTCTGGTGATGGCTACACCTTC. Its translation is CATSWDRSGDGYTF.

This chain uses TRBV21-1 with TRBJ2-1; whether TRBD2, the table's D call, matches the DNA was not checked. TRBV21-1 is deemed a pseudogene. This CDR3 contains 18 residues. CDR3 DNA: TGTGCCAGCAGCAAATTATCGCGGGTGGCGGGACTGTACAATGAGCAGTTCTTC. Amino acid sequence: CASSKLSRVAGLYNEQFF.

This chain links TRBV7-2 with TRBJ2-7, with 16 bases matching TRBD2. Germline CDR1 reads SGHTA; CDR2 reads FQGNSA. The CDR3 is made up of 17 amino acids. The V segment lost 5 bases and the J segment 3 bases; nucleotides outside the gene matches: 7. The CDR3 nucleotides read TGTGCCAGCAGCGCGGGGACTAGCGGGAGGGCACTCTACGAGCAGTACTTC. Translated: CASSAGTSGRALYEQYF.

CDR3 in amino acids: CSARQATEAFF. Written as DNA, the CDR3 is TGCAGTGCTAGGCAGGCCACTGAAGCTTTCTTT. The chain links TRBV20-1 to TRBJ1-1; D unresolved. Trimming stripped 3 bases from V and 4 bases from J, with 6 bases between. Germline CDR1 and CDR2: DFQATT and SNEGSKA (reference sequence). The CDR3 sequence is 11 residues long.

The chain is built from TRBV5-1 and TRBJ2-3; D is perhaps TRBD1 (5 bases). CDR1 is SGHRS and CDR2 is YFSETQ in the germline V gene. Trimming cost V 0 bases and J 6 bases, with 5 bases left between them. The CDR3 length is 12 residues. The CDR3 sequence: CASSLDRDTQYF. DNA of the CDR3: TGCGCCAGCAGCTTGGACAGGGATACGCAGTATTTT.

The J gene is TRBJ2-7, the V gene TRBV19, with no clear D. The length of the CDR3 is 11 residues. The V gene's germline CDR1 is LNHDA and CDR2 SQIVND (reference sequence). Trimming shortened V by 5 bases and J by 1 base, and 3 bases separated the two germline ends. The CDR3 nucleotides read TGTGCCAGTAGTTCGTCCTACGAGCAGTACTTC. Encoded protein: CASSSSYEQYF.

CDR3 sequence reads: CASSRNFQGAGSGNTIYF. The CDR3 DNA reads as TGTGCCAGCAGTCGAAACTTCCAGGGGGCCGGCTCTGGAAACACCATATATTTT. The chain carries TRBV14 and TRBJ1-3; 8 bases align to TRBD1. The CDR3 is 18 residues long. Per germline, CDR1 SGHDN and CDR2 FVKESK. J lost 0 bases, V lost 6 bases, and 13 bases had no gene match.

This rearrangement joins TRBV6-2 or TRBV6-3 to TRBJ1-1; weak D call: TRBD1 (5 bases). Germline values: CDR1 MNHEY, CDR2 SVGEGT. Trimming stripped 3 bases from V and 3 bases from J, with 14 bases between. CDR3 length: 15 amino acids. CDR3 DNA sequence: TGTGCCAGCAGTTATTCCGCCCTGGGGCACACTGAAGCTTTCTTT. Protein sequence: CASSYSALGHTEAFF.

This rearrangement joins TRBV7-2 to TRBJ1-2; 8 nucleotides agree with TRBD1. The germline V gene encodes CDR1 SGHTA and CDR2 FQGNSA. This CDR3 has 15 residues. With 5 bases clipped from V and 2 bases from J, the junction kept 7 bases outside the gene matches. CDR3 loop: CASSPDRVPNYGYTF. In nucleotides, the CDR3 is TGTGCCAGCAGCCCGGACAGGGTCCCGAACTATGGCTACACCTTC. Full variable domain (remainder filled in from reference TRBV7-2 and TRBJ1-2): GAGVSQSPSNKVTEKGKDVELRCDPISGHTALYWYRQSLGQGLEFLIYFQGNSAPDKSGLPSDRFSAERTGGSVSTLTIQRTQQEDSAVYLCASSPDRVPNYGYTFGSGTRLTVV.

The chain employs TRBV24-1 and TRBJ2-1, with a weak D call TRBD2 (6 bases). The CDR3 is 15 residues long. The V and J ends lost 7 bases and 4 bases respectively, with 16 bases between them. Germline lookup yields CDR1 KGHDR and CDR2 SFDVKD. CDR3 region: CATRGPGGGYNEQFF. The CDR3 DNA reads TGTGCCACCAGGGGCCCGGGCGGAGGGTACAATGAGCAGTTCTTC.

This sequence joins TRBV15 and TRBJ1-5, with D possibly being TRBD1 (5 bases). Trimming took off 0 bases at V and 3 bases at J, with 9 bases between the two ends. Germline lookup yields CDR1 LNHNV and CDR2 YYDKDF (reference sequence). The CDR3 covers 15 residues. CDR3 DNA sequence: TGTGCCACCAGCAGAGATGCAGGGAACAATCAGCCCCAGCATTTT. Its protein is CATSRDAGNNQPQHF.

V is TRBV5-1 and J is TRBJ2-5; 10 bases map to TRBD2. The V and J ends lost 4 bases and 5 bases, in that order; junction bases with no gene match: 8. The CDR3 has 15 amino acids. Germline-derived CDR1 and CDR2 are SGHRS and YFSETQ. The CDR3 protein is CASSLSSGSYETQYF. The CDR3 region has the DNA TGCGCCAGCAGCCTTTCTAGCGGGAGTTACGAGACCCAGTACTTC. The variable domain in full, with the rest retrieved from reference TRBV5-1 and TRBJ2-5, is KAGVTQTPRYLIKTRGQQVTLSCSPISGHRSVSWYQQTPGQGLQFLFEYFSETQRNKGNFPGRFSGRQFSNSRSEMNVSTLELGDSALYLCASSLSSGSYETQYFGPGTRLLVL.

This clone was observed a few times. This chain joins TRBV6-2 or TRBV6-3 and TRBJ2-3; TRBD2 matches 10 bases. The CDR3 contains 16 residues. The ends lost 0 bases at V and 5 bases at J; junction bases unmatched: 5. The V gene's germline CDR1 is MNHEY and CDR2 SVGEGT. The CDR3: CASSYSQAGGQDTQYF. The CDR3 DNA is TGTGCCAGCAGTTACTCTCAAGCGGGAGGGCAAGATACGCAGTATTTT.

The chain has TRBV7-6 and TRBJ2-3; D possibly corresponds to TRBD2 (5 bases). The V end lost 1 base, the J end lost 0 bases, and 17 bases lay between the germline ends. The CDR3 extends over 18 amino acids. Germline assignment: CDR1 SGHVS and CDR2 FNYEAQ. CDR3 sequence: CASSLGASGGTSTDTQYF. CDR3 DNA sequence: TGTGCCAGCAGCTTAGGGGCGAGCGGAGGAACTAGCACAGATACGCAGTATTTT.

This chain links TRBV7-2 with TRBJ2-7; 11 bases are shared with TRBD2. Germline CDR1 SGHTA, CDR2 FQGNSA. The CDR3 sequence is 14 residues long. Trimming removed 1 base from V and 7 bases from J; junction bases left unmatched: 3. DNA for the CDR3: TGTGCCAGCAGCTTAGTGATAGCGGGAGGGGAGCAGTACTTC. This sequence encodes CASSLVIAGGEQYF. The full variable domain, completed using reference TRBV7-2 and TRBJ2-7, is GAGVSQSPSNKVTEKGKDVELRCDPISGHTALYWYRQSLGQGLEFLIYFQGNSAPDKSGLPSDRFSAERTGGSVSTLTIQRTQQEDSAVYLCASSLVIAGGEQYFGPGTRLTVT.